This T cell receptor beta chain was found in a study of blood T cell repertoires in COVID-19 (dated by TCRdb to about 2020). About the investigation overall: Samples from collaborators originated in the United States, Italy and Spain and spanned both the acute and convalescent phases of COVID-19. The material from the prospective study consisted of cDNA or gDNA derived from T cells, B-cell-depleted T cells, or PBMCs. Where available, HLA class I and class II types were obtained from metadata supplied by the sample provider rather than from assay-based typing. Deeply sampled blood TCRbeta repertoires from subjects exposed to, actively infected with, or recovered from COVID-19 were included in the dataset. The repertoires were released in a freely available public database intended as a resource for research on the immune response to SARS-CoV-2. Sample metadata almost always included a de-identified subject ID, COVID-19 status, age in years and sex. Samples came from the ongoing ImmuneRACE study (first 160 participants) plus 1,254 subjects from 6 global collaborators.

Study-level results and caveats: How much clinical and demographic metadata was included differed by source and by participant, and the metadata was provided uncurated.

TCRbeta CDR3 regions were amplified from genomic DNA using the immunoSEQ Assay, a bias-controlled multiplex PCR. The published analysis was carried out like this. The number of nucleated cells in each sample was estimated from the amplification of reference gene primers within the assay. To quantify the absolute abundance of each unique TCRbeta CDR3 rearrangement, sequence reads were collapsed and filtered. For each sample, productive Simpson clonality was calculated as the square root of Simpson's diversity index over productive rearrangements. TCRdb's version of the immuneACCESS table is confined to in-frame rearrangements and falls short of the full clone set. An unresolved V gene accounts for under half of the shortfall where checked; the remainder is of unknown origin. The V and J calls and clone size are taken from that table; D and trimming were inferred from the DNA. The sample profile shows tens of thousands of clones; roughly 80% of them were found once. The ten largest clones add up to approximately 12% of the sample.

Cut back by 3 bases and 8 bases, the V and J ends lie 13 bases apart. The CDR3 contains 13 residues, cysteine and phenylalanine counted. Of the read, only the CDR3 DNA is kept; its 39 bases are in frame from base 1. CDR1 and CDR2, per the germline V gene (reference sequence), are LGHDT and YNNKEL. Whole blood was collected in K2EDTA tubes by collaborating institutions according to the institutions' own protocols. For TCRbeta analysis, collaborator samples were shipped as frozen whole blood, as isolated PBMCs, or as DNA extracted from either sample type. Comments on this clone: Its antigen remains undetermined. Base qualities are not provided; no much larger clone lies one nucleotide away.

Sequencing input: peripheral blood. This receptor chain uses TRBV3-1 (or the pseudogene TRBV3-2) and TRBJ1-2, with a tentative D gene TRBD1 over 6 matching bases. The TCR comes from a man of 80 years or more with acute or convalescent COVID-19. For the CDR3, the sequence is CASSQQGWVGYTF. The DNA sequence is as follows: TGTGCCAGCAGCCAGCAGGGGTGGGTGGGCTACACCTTC.